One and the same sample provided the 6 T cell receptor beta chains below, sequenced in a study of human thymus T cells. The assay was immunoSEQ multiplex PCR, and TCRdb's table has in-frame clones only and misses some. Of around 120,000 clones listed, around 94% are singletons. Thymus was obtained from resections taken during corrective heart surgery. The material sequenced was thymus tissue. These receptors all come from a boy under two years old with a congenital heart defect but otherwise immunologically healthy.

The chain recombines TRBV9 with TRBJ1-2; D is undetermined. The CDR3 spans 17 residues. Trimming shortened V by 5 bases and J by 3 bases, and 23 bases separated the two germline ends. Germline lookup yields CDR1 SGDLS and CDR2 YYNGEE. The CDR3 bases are TGTGCCAGCAGTGGAAGGACGGACGGACGGGTTCACTATGGCTACACCTTC. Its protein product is CASSGRTDGRVHYGYTF.

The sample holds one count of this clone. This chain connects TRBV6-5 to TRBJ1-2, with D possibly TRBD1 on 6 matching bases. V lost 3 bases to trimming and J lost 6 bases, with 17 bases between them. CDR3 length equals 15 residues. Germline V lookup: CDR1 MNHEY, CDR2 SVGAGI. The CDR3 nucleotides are TGTGCCAGCAGTTATAACCCCAAAGGGGGGGATGGCTACACCTTC. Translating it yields CASSYNPKGGDGYTF.

The CDR3 region is CASSTIHRGKNIQYF. The CDR3, as DNA: TGTGCCAGCAGTACCATCCACAGGGGGAAAAACATTCAGTACTTC. V and J are TRBV11-1 and TRBJ2-4; 8 bases map to TRBD1. Germline assignment: CDR1 SGHAT and CDR2 FQDESV (reference sequence). This CDR3 spans 15 amino acids. V was clipped by 6 bases and J by 4 bases; unmatched bases: 8.

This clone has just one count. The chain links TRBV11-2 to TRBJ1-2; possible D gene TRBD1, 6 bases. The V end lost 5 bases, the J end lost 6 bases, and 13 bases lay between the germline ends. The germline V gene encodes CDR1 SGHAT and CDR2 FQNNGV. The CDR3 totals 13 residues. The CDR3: CASSPRDIHGYTF. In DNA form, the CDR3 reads TGTGCCAGCAGCCCCCGGGACATCCATGGCTACACCTTC.

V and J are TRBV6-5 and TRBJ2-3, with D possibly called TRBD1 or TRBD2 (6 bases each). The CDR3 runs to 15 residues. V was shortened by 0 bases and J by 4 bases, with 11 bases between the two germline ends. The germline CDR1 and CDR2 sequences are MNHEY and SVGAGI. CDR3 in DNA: TGTGCCAGCAGTTACTCGACCGGGGGCCCAGATACGCAGTATTTT. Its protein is CASSYSTGGPDTQYF.

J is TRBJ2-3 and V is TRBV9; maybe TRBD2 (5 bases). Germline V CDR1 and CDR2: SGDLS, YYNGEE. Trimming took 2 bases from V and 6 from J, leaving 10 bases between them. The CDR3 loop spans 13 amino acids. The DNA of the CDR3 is TGTGCCAGCAGCGTCATGAGGACTGATACGCAGTATTTT. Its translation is CASSVMRTDTQYF.